This TCR beta chain came from a study of cytomegalovirus exposure and HLA in healthy donors. The study, taken as a whole, reports: Accurate prediction of HLA-A and HLA-B alleles (for most subjects) was reportedly achieved from TCR beta sequences. It was 164 TCR beta chains that were listed as cytomegalovirus-associated.

CDR3 length equals 15 residues. CDR1 is SEHNR, CDR2 FQNEAQ, per germline (reference sequence). As regards this clone: The target antigen is unknown.

It was with 60 Vbeta and 13 Jbeta primers that the PCR ran. Repertoires were generated with immunoSEQ multiplex PCR, while TCRdb's copy carries only in-frame clones and drops some. In the table there are about 73,000 clones, 75% of which are singletons. Sequenced input: PBMCs. The V gene is TRBV7-9, the J gene TRBJ2-5; TRBD2 aligns across 7 bases. The DNA matches TRBJ2-7 better at its end, which makes the J call doubtful. The TCR originated in a man between 65 and 80 years old in good health and CMV-seronegative. Here the CDR3 reads CASSPRTSGSYEQYF. Written as DNA, the CDR3 is TGTGCCAGCAGCCCTAGGACTAGTGGGTCCTACGAGCAGTACTTC.